This T cell receptor beta chain is from a study of cytomegalovirus exposure and HLA in healthy donors. About the research overall: A previous analysis identified approximately 110 million unique TCR beta sequences derived from roughly 180 million T cells. The study, taken as a whole, reports: Based on reports, TCR beta sequences accurately predicted HLA-A and HLA-B alleles for most subjects. Later analysis identified a missense DCLRE1C variant that was linked to TCR beta V- and J-gene trimming. Data from an earlier analysis indicated that most TCR beta V segments were productive either about 90% or about 30% of the time.

PCR was performed using 60 Vbeta and 13 Jbeta primers. The data were produced by immunoSEQ multiplex PCR, yet TCRdb's version contains in-frame clones alone and is incomplete. The table has approximately 170,000 clones, roughly four fifths seen once. CDR3 length equals 17 residues. Trimming removed 3 bases from V and 3 bases from J; junction bases left unmatched: 4. Germline values: CDR1 SGHRS, CDR2 YFSETQ. Concerning this clone: The antigen remains unidentified.

The chain recombines TRBV5-1 with TRBJ2-6, with TRBD1 matching over 12 bases. Sequenced sample: PBMCs. The sequence derives from a woman in her thirties in good health and CMV-seropositive. CDR3 DNA: TGCGCCAGCAGCTCGGGACAGGGGGCCAGTGGGGCCAACGTCCTGACTTTC. Its protein is CASSSGQGASGANVLTF.